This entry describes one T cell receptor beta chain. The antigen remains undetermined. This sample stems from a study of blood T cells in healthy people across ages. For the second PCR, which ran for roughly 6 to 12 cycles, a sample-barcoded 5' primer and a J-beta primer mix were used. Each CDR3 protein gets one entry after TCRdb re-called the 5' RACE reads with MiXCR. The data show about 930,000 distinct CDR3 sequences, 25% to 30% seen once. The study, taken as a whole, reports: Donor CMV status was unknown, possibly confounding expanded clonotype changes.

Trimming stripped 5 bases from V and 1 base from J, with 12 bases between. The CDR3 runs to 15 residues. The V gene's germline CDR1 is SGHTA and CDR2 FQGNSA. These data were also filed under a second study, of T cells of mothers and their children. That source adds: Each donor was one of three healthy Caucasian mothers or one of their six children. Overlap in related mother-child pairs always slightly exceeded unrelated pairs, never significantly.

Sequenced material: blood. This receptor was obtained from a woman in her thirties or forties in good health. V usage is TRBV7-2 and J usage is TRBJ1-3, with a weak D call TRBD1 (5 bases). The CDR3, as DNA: TGTGCCAGCAGCCCCCGACAGCGTTCTGGAAACACCATATATTTT. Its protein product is CASSPRQRSGNTIYF.